The rows below give T cell receptor beta chains drawn from one sample of a study of identical twins. One entry per CDR3 protein, called by TCRdb with MiXCR from the 5' RACE reads. The sample gives 300,000 to 400,000 distinct CDR3 sequences, more than 9% of which show up once; 7.2% is in the top ten. These data also featured in a second study, about yellow fever vaccine responses in identical twins.

Specimen: CD8+ T cells sorted from blood. These receptors all come from a woman between 18 and 30 years old in good health. CDR3s include the opening cysteine and the closing phenylalanine or tryptophan. D genes are given only for firm matches. Part of the rows lack a size; the others show once, few, many or a class for expanded clones.

J gene | clone size | V gene | D gene | CDR3 protein | CDR3 DNA
TRBJ2-3 | many | TRBV11-3 | NA | CASSSGVGGDTQYF | TGTGCCAGCAGCTCCGGGGTTGGTGGAGATACGCAGTATTTT
TRBJ1-5 | NA | TRBV25-1 | TRBD1 | CASSRGVHQPQHF | TGTGCCAGCAGCAGGGGGGTGCATCAGCCCCAGCATTTT
TRBJ2-4 | NA | TRBV3-1 | NA | CASTQGLKRVAKNIQYF | TGTGCCTCCACCCAAGGACTAAAGCGGGTAGCCAAAAACATTCAGTACTTC
TRBJ2-3 | few | TRBV12-3/TRBV12-4 | TRBD2 | CASSYSGGDTDTQYF | TGTGCCAGCAGCTATAGCGGGGGAGACACAGATACGCAGTATTTT
TRBJ2-7 | NA | TRBV6-5 | TRBD2 | CASSYSPSGTTYEQYF | TGTGCCAGCAGTTACTCGCCTAGCGGGACGACGTACGAGCAGTACTTC
TRBJ1-1 | many | TRBV29-1 | NA | CSAGPLLNTEAFF | TGCAGCGCCGGGCCCCTTCTGAACACTGAAGCTTTCTTT
TRBJ2-7 | few | TRBV18 | TRBD2 | CASSPPTSEGYEQYF | TGTGCCAGCTCACCACCCACTAGCGAGGGCTACGAGCAGTACTTC
TRBJ2-7 | NA | TRBV25-1 | NA | CASSSIGGYEQYF | TGTGCCAGCAGTTCCATAGGGGGTTACGAGCAGTACTTC
TRBJ2-2 | NA | TRBV7-9 | TRBD2 | CASSPLSGTPGELFF | TGTGCCAGCAGCCCCCTCAGCGGGACGCCCGGGGAGCTGTTTTTT
TRBJ2-5 | few | TRBV11-1 | TRBD2 | CASSLMREGLLFGETQYF | TGTGCCAGCAGCTTAATGCGGGAGGGCCTTCTTTTCGGAGAGACCCAGTACTTC
TRBJ2-3 | few | TRBV10-3 | NA | CAISESLTDTQYF | TGTGCCATCAGTGAGTCTCTCACAGATACGCAGTATTTT
TRBJ2-7 | many | TRBV12-3/TRBV12-4 | NA | CASSRIGDEQYF | TGTGCCAGCAGCCGCATCGGCGACGAGCAGTACTTC